This is a list of T cell receptor beta chains from one sample in a study of blood T cell repertoires in COVID-19. The assay was immunoSEQ multiplex PCR, and TCRdb's table has in-frame clones only and misses some. The sample holds some 97,000 clones, 70% to 90% seen once. Sequenced sample: peripheral blood. The source of these receptors is a human donor in a cohort sampled during active COVID-19. CDR3s include the opening cysteine and the closing phenylalanine or tryptophan. A D gene is named only where the DNA matches it firmly. Rows give clone size only sometimes, using once, few, many, or a class for an expanded clone.

CDR3aa,CDR3nt,j_gene,v_gene,abundance,d_gene
CSVAELNYGYTF,TGCAGCGTTGCGGAACTAAACTATGGCTACACCTTC,TRBJ1-2,TRBV29-1,.,.
CASSLGVVTSGDTQYF,TGTGCCAGCAGCTTAGGAGTAGTCACTTCAGGAGATACGCAGTATTTT,TRBJ2-3,TRBV7-2,once,.
CASSLVPPRTGESYEQYF,TGTGCCAGCAGCTTAGTACCACCAAGGACAGGGGAGTCCTACGAGCAGTACTTC,TRBJ2-7,TRBV11-2,.,TRBD1
CASSLAGQSAYEQYF,TGTGCCAGCAGCCTCGCGGGACAGTCAGCCTACGAGCAGTACTTC,TRBJ2-7,TRBV5-4,.,.
CASSLHGRDLAEQFF,TGTGCCAGCAGCTTACATGGCAGGGATTTGGCTGAGCAGTTCTTC,TRBJ2-1,TRBV7-2,.,.
CASSYASGSWNEQFF,TGTGCCAGCAGTTACGCTAGCGGGAGTTGGAATGAGCAGTTCTTC,TRBJ2-1,TRBV6-2/TRBV6-3,.,TRBD2
CASSLAGYSGAFF,TGTGCCAGCAGCTTAGCTGGGTATAGCGGGGCGTTCTTC,TRBJ2-1,TRBV7-2,.,TRBD2
CASSVRVSPSGANVLTF,TGTGCCAGCAGCGTCCGGGTCTCCCCCTCTGGGGCCAACGTCCTGACTTTC,TRBJ2-6,TRBV7-2,once,.
CASSPIAETQYF,TGTGCCAGCTCACCAATAGCAGAGACCCAGTACTTC,TRBJ2-5,TRBV18,.,.
CASSLNPRGEGEQYF,TGTGCCAGCAGCTTAAACCCCCGGGGGGAAGGGGAGCAGTACTTC,TRBJ2-7,TRBV11-2,.,TRBD2
CASSPRGGSYEQYF,TGTGCCAGCAGCCCGAGAGGTGGCTCCTACGAGCAGTACTTC,TRBJ2-7,TRBV9,.,.
CASSPQGGNTEAFF,TGTGCCAGCTCACCACAAGGCGGGAACACTGAAGCTTTCTTT,TRBJ1-1,TRBV18,.,.
CATKMGLFAYEQYF,TGTGCCACCAAAATGGGACTTTTTGCCTACGAGCAGTACTTC,TRBJ2-7,TRBV2,.,.
CASSLATGHNSPLHF,TGTGCCAGCAGCTTAGCGACAGGCCATAATTCACCCCTCCACTTT,TRBJ1-6,TRBV7-6,.,.
CASSDPGAAQYF,TGCGCCAGCAGCGACCCCGGAGCCGCGCAGTATTTT,TRBJ2-3,TRBV5-1,.,.
CASSFLNYGYTF,TGTGCCAGCAGCTTCTTGAACTATGGCTACACCTTC,TRBJ1-2,TRBV5-6,.,.
CASRRAGLNTEAFF,TGTGCCAGCCGCCGCGCAGGCTTGAACACTGAAGCTTTCTTT,TRBJ1-1,TRBV2,.,.
CASSFGLDNEQFF,TGCGCCAGCAGCTTTGGACTTGACAATGAGCAGTTCTTC,TRBJ2-1,TRBV5-1,.,.
CASSPDSDEQYF,TGTGCCAGCAGCCCCGATTCGGACGAGCAGTACTTC,TRBJ2-7,TRBV6-5,.,.
CASSLGGTSGAQETQYF,TGTGCTAGCAGCTTAGGAGGGACTAGCGGAGCCCAAGAGACCCAGTACTTC,TRBJ2-5,TRBV7-7,.,TRBD2
CASSSKGFREKLFF,TGTGCCAGCAGCTCCAAGGGGTTTCGAGAAAAACTGTTTTTT,TRBJ1-4,TRBV12-1,.,.
CASRADQETQYF,TGTGCCAGCAGAGCGGATCAAGAGACCCAGTACTTC,TRBJ2-5,TRBV2,few,.
CASSLGLAGVWAETQYF,TGTGCCAGCAGCCTTGGACTAGCGGGAGTATGGGCAGAGACCCAGTACTTC,TRBJ2-5,TRBV3-1/TRBV3-2,.,TRBD2
CAWSRRAGGGYTF,TGTGCCTGGAGTAGGAGGGCAGGGGGTGGCTACACCTTC,TRBJ1-2,TRBV30,.,TRBD1
CASSPGGGYQETQYF,TGCGCCAGCAGCCCCGGGGGGGGGTACCAAGAGACCCAGTACTTC,TRBJ2-5,TRBV4-1,.,TRBD2
CASSLGTANYGYTF,TGTGCCAGCAGCTTAGGGACAGCTAATTATGGCTACACCTTC,TRBJ1-2,TRBV7-9,.,.
CASSPDRGKGTEAFF,TGTGCCAGCAGTCCCGACAGGGGAAAGGGAACTGAAGCTTTCTTT,TRBJ1-1,TRBV6-2/TRBV6-3,.,TRBD1
CAWSARTGNNSPLHF,TGTGCCTGGAGCGCTAGGACAGGGAATAATTCACCCCTCCACTTT,TRBJ1-6,TRBV30,.,TRBD1
CASTLYNEQFF,TGTGCCAGCACCCTCTACAATGAGCAGTTCTTC,TRBJ2-1,TRBV12-3/TRBV12-4,.,.
CASTLGGGYQETQYF,TGTGCCAGCACCCTTGGCGGGGGGTACCAAGAGACCCAGTACTTC,TRBJ2-5,TRBV6-5,few,TRBD2
CASSPGTVYGYTF,TGTGCCAGCAGCCCCGGGACAGTTTATGGCTACACCTTC,TRBJ1-2,TRBV11-2,.,TRBD1
CASSAQTSGSVSRELFF,TGTGCCAGCAGCGCGCAGACTAGCGGGAGTGTTTCTCGTGAGCTGTTTTTT,TRBJ2-2,TRBV12-1,.,.
CASSYLATYSYNEQFF,TGTGCCAGCAGTTACTTAGCGACTTACTCCTACAATGAGCAGTTCTTC,TRBJ2-1,TRBV6-4,.,.
CASSFDRDYGYTF,TGTGCCAGCAGTTTCGACAGGGACTATGGCTACACCTTC,TRBJ1-2,TRBV12-3/TRBV12-4,.,TRBD1